This TCR beta chain appears in the sequencing data of a study of cytomegalovirus exposure and HLA in healthy donors. Broader study findings: Fewer N-insertions (relative to the approximately 670-donor mean) were reportedly seen in an Asian-associated ancestry cluster in a later analysis.

V shed 4 bases and J shed 5 bases, with 8 bases lying between them. CDR1 is MNHNS, CDR2 SASEGT, per germline. The CDR3 sequence is 12 residues long. Primers: 60 Vbeta forward and 13 Jbeta reverse. Produced via immunoSEQ multiplex PCR; TCRdb's table is partial and in-frame only. The table lists roughly 120,000 clones, approximately 70% of them singletons. On this clone: Its matching antigen is unknown.

This chain joins TRBV6-1 and TRBJ1-2; no definite D call. Sequencing used PBMCs. The receptor was derived from a man in his fifties or sixties in good health and CMV-seropositive. CDR3 DNA sequence: TGTGCCAGCAGTGGGGGAGAATATGGCTACACCTTC. It translates to CASSGGEYGYTF.